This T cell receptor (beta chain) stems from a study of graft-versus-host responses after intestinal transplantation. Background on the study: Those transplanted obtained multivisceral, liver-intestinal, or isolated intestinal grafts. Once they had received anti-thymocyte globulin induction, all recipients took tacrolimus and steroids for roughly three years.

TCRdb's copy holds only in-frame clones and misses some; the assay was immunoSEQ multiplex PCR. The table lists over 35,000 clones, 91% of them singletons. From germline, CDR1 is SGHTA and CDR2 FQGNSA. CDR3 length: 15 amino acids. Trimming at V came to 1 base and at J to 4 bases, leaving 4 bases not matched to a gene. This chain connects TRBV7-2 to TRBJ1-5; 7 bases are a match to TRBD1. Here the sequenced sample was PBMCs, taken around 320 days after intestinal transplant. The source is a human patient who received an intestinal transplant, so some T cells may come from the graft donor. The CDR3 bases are TGTGCCAGCAGCTTAGACGGACAGGCAAATCAGCCCCAGCATTTT. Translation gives CASSLDGQANQPQHF.